The 18 T cell receptor beta chains below all came from one sample that was sequenced in a study of cytomegalovirus exposure and HLA in healthy donors. The primer mix had 60 Vbeta and 13 Jbeta primers. The protocol was immunoSEQ multiplex PCR, while the TCRdb copy is restricted to in-frame clones and leaves out a portion. The table has roughly 200,000 clones, roughly 13% seen once. The specimen was PBMCs. The receptors stem from a man aged 45-65 years in good health and CMV-seropositive.

This chain joins TRBV5-1 and TRBJ1-2, with D uncertain. CDR3 length equals 13 residues. V was shortened by 1 base and J by 8 bases, with 12 bases between the two germline ends. Per the germline V gene, CDR1 is SGHRS and CDR2 is YFSETQ. This CDR3 reads CASSLIGLGGYTF. The CDR3 DNA is TGCGCCAGCAGCTTGATTGGACTGGGGGGCTACACCTTC.

The chain joins TRBV7-9 to TRBJ1-4, with a tentative D call TRBD1 (6 bases). The germline gives CDR1 SEHNR, CDR2 FQNEAQ (reference sequence). The CDR3 is 14 amino acids. Trimming removed 5 bases at V and 8 bases at J, with 15 bases between. The CDR3 protein is CASSADRTREKLFF. The CDR3 DNA sequence: TGTGCCAGCAGCGCCGACAGGACTCGCGAAAAACTGTTTTTT.

This clone has just a few counts. This chain joins TRBV7-2 and TRBJ1-5; no clear D gene. CDR3 length equals 13 residues. Trimming left V 0 bases short and J 6 bases short, with 6 bases between. CDR1 and CDR2 from the germline V gene are SGHTA and FQGNSA. CDR3 loop: CASSLASGQPQHF. The CDR3 DNA is TGTGCCAGCAGCTTAGCGTCGGGTCAGCCCCAGCATTTT.

The table lists this clone with a few counts. The chain carries TRBV7-9 and TRBJ1-2; D might be TRBD1 (6 bases). There are 14 residues in the CDR3. Trimming stripped 2 bases from V and 4 bases from J, with 11 bases between. Germline loops: CDR1 SEHNR, CDR2 FQNEAQ (reference sequence). CDR3 region: CASSLHLDSYGYTF. The CDR3 coding sequence is TGTGCCAGCAGCTTACATTTGGACAGCTATGGCTACACCTTC.

J is TRBJ2-7 and V is TRBV11-3; 11 bases line up with TRBD1. The CDR3 runs 15 residues. The germline gives CDR1 SGHNT, CDR2 YENEEA. Germline trimming cut 5 bases from V and 5 bases from J; bases unmatched to any gene: 8. Here the CDR3 DNA reads TGTGCCAGCAGCCGAAACTGGGACAGGGGGAACGAGCAGTACTTC. Translation gives CASSRNWDRGNEQYF.

The chain employs TRBV10-3 and TRBJ2-2; 9 bases are shared with TRBD1. CDR1 ENHRY and CDR2 SYGVKD come from the germline V gene. This CDR3 spans 15 amino acids. V shed 6 bases, J shed 5 bases, and the junction held 7 bases outside the gene matches. CDR3: CAIRHRDRETGELFF. In DNA form, the CDR3 reads TGTGCCATCAGACATCGGGACAGGGAAACCGGGGAGCTGTTTTTT.

The chain recombines TRBV5-1 with TRBJ2-5; a possible D gene is TRBD1 (6 bases). Germline V gives CDR1 SGHRS, CDR2 YFSETQ. The CDR3 totals 13 residues. V lost 3 bases to trimming and J lost 3 bases, with 9 bases between them. The DNA for the CDR3 is TGCGCCAGCAGCTCCAGGGGAGAAGAGACCCAGTACTTC. Amino acid sequence: CASSSRGEETQYF.

The chain has TRBV11-3 and TRBJ2-2; 13 bases align to TRBD2. V lost 4 bases to trimming and J lost 4 bases; unmatched junction nucleotides: 12. The V gene's germline CDR1 is SGHNT and CDR2 YENEEA. CDR3 length: 19 amino acids. As DNA, the CDR3 is TGTGCCAGCAGCTCCCCAAACGTACTAGCGGGGGGGCGCACCGGGGAGCTGTTTTTT. Its protein is CASSSPNVLAGGRTGELFF.

This clone showed up just a few times. The chain links TRBV5-1 to TRBJ1-4; 7 nucleotides match TRBD1. Trimming cost V 7 bases and J 10 bases; bases outside gene matches: 16. The germline V gene has CDR1 SGHRS and CDR2 YFSETQ. The CDR3 spans 15 residues. The CDR3 is CASQRGGTNEGKLFF. CDR3 nucleotides: TGCGCCAGCCAGAGAGGGGGCACCAATGAAGGAAAACTGTTTTTT.

The chain links TRBV2 to TRBJ2-3; TRBD1 agrees at 9 bases. V shed 10 bases and J 4 bases; nucleotides not matched to a gene: 6. The CDR3 totals 13 residues. Germline CDR1 is SNHLY and CDR2 is FYNNEI. The CDR3 sequence is CATRWTGADTQYF. The DNA of the CDR3 is TGTGCCACCAGATGGACAGGGGCAGATACGCAGTATTTT.

A few counts support this clone. CDR3 DNA: TGTGCCAGCAGCTTGGCATACACAGATACGCAGTATTTT. This sequence encodes CASSLAYTDTQYF. V gene TRBV11-2 combines with J gene TRBJ2-3; D is undetermined. V dropped 3 bases and J dropped 2 bases, with 6 bases sitting between them. Germline lookup yields CDR1 SGHAT and CDR2 FQNNGV. The CDR3 spans 13 residues.

This chain connects TRBV28 to TRBJ1-1; TRBD1 matches 7 bases. J gave up 4 bases and V 6 bases, and 5 bases lay outside the gene matches. The CDR3 has 13 residues. The germline gives CDR1 MDHEN, CDR2 SYDVKM. The CDR3 DNA reads TGTGCCAGCAGAGACAGGGCCCCCACTGAAGCTTTCTTT. Its translation: CASRDRAPTEAFF. The variable domain in full, completed from reference TRBV28 and TRBJ1-1, reads DVKVTQSSRYLVKRTGEKVFLECVQDMDHENMFWYRQDPGLGLRLIYFSYDVKMKEKGDIPEGYSVSREKKERFSLILESASTNQTSMYLCASRDRAPTEAFFGQGTRLTVV.

This chain uses TRBV7-6 with TRBJ2-1; 10 nucleotides align to TRBD1. This CDR3 comprises 16 residues. V dropped 4 bases and J dropped 4; count of bases not matched to a gene: 7. Germline CDR1 is SGHVS and CDR2 is FNYEAQ. In DNA, the CDR3 is TGTGCCAGCAGCTCGAGGACAGGGGGTGGGTACAATGAGCAGTTCTTC. Translating it yields CASSSRTGGGYNEQFF.

This clone has more than one count but fewer than ten. The chain couples TRBV2 to TRBJ2-5; tentatively, D is TRBD1 (6 bases). Germline values: CDR1 SNHLY, CDR2 FYNNEI. The CDR3 has 14 residues. Trimming removed 1 base from V and 4 bases from J, with 10 bases in between. CDR3 residues: CASSEGGRGETQYF. DNA of the CDR3: TGTGCCAGCAGTGAAGGTGGCAGGGGAGAGACCCAGTACTTC.

This clone was detected only a few times. The V and J genes are TRBV2 and TRBJ2-5, with a tentative D call TRBD2 (7 bases). The CDR3 runs to 15 residues. Per the germline V gene, CDR1 is SNHLY and CDR2 is FYNNEI. The germline V and J ends were trimmed by 1 base and 4 bases, with 13 bases remaining between them. The chain's CDR3 is CASSEEVGGRETQYF. The CDR3 DNA sequence: TGTGCCAGCAGTGAAGAGGTGGGGGGGCGAGAGACCCAGTACTTC. The whole variable domain, filled in from reference TRBV2 and TRBJ2-5, reads EPEVTQTPSHQVTQMGQEVILRCVPISNHLYFYWYRQILGQKVEFLVSFYNNEISEKSEIFDDQFSVERPDGSNFTLKIRSTKLEDSAMYFCASSEEVGGRETQYFGPGTRLLVL.

This clone was found a few times. The V and J genes are TRBV7-9 and TRBJ1-6; no reliable D call. The CDR3 is 13 amino acids. The germline gives CDR1 SEHNR, CDR2 FQNEAQ (reference sequence). Trimming shortened V by 3 bases and J by 5 bases, and 5 bases separated the two germline ends. Written as DNA, the CDR3 is TGTGCCAGCAGCTTTCCCGATAATTCACCCCTCCACTTT. Its translation is CASSFPDNSPLHF.

The genes are TRBV10-1 and TRBJ2-7, with a tentative D call TRBD2 (6 bases). Looked up from germline, CDR1 is WNHNN and CDR2 is SYGVQD (reference sequence). This CDR3 spans 15 amino acids. Trimming removed 6 bases at V and 7 bases at J, with 22 bases between. The CDR3 reads CASRGRRATFGEQYV. In nucleotides, the CDR3 is TGCGCCAGCAGGGGGAGGCGGGCTACCTTTGGGGAGCAGTACGTC.

A few counts support this clone. The chain is built from TRBV5-1 and TRBJ2-5; D perhaps matches TRBD1 (5 bases). Looked up from germline, CDR1 is SGHRS and CDR2 is YFSETQ. The CDR3 sequence is 14 residues long. The V end was cut by 0 bases, the J end by 6 bases, with 12 bases between. CDR3 region: CASSLETGRQTQYF. The CDR3 region has the DNA TGCGCCAGCAGCTTGGAAACAGGTCGTCAGACCCAGTACTTC.